This T cell receptor (beta chain) was observed in a study of T cell clones after liver transplantation. CDR3 length: 14 residues. V lost 3 bases and J lost 1, with 11 bases in between. Germline CDR1 is SGHRS and CDR2 is YFSETQ. Repertoires were generated with immunoSEQ multiplex PCR, while TCRdb's copy carries only in-frame clones and drops some. The repertoire holds 45,000 to 55,000 clones, with approximately 84% as singletons. This clonotype was sampled from a human donor who received a liver transplant. Sequences were derived from CD4+ T cells from blood, sampled before liver transplant. The chain links TRBV5-1 to TRBJ2-7, with D possibly TRBD1 on 6 matching bases. CDR3 in DNA: TGCGCCAGCAGCTCCGGGACACCTTCCTACGAGCAGTACTTC. This gives the protein CASSSGTPSYEQYF.